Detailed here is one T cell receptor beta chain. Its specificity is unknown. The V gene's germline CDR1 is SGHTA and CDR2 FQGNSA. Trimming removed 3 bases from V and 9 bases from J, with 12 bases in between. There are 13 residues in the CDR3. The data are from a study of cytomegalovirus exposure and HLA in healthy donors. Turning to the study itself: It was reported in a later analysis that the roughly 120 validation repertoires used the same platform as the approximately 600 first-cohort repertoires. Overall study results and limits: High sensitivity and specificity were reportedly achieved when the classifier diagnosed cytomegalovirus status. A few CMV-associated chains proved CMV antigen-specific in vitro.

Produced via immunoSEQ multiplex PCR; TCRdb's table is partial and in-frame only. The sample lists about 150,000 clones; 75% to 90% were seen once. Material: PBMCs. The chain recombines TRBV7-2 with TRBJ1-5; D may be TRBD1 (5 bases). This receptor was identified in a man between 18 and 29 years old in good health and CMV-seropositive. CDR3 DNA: TGTGCCAGCAGCTTGTACGACGGGGGGCCCCAGCATTTT. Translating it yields CASSLYDGGPQHF.